This entry describes one T cell receptor (beta chain). Sequenced by immunoSEQ multiplex PCR; TCRdb stores in-frame clones only, minus some. The data hold 20,000 to 25,000 clones, with about nine tenths observed a single time. This record comes from a study of blood T cell repertoires in COVID-19. Sequences were obtained from peripheral blood. The receptor was derived from a woman aged 70-85 years with active COVID-19.

CDR3 in amino acids: CASSQDVGGGRYEQYF. CDR3 in DNA: TGTGCCAGCAGCCAAGATGTGGGCGGGGGGCGATACGAGCAGTACTTC. The V call is TRBV4-2, the J call TRBJ2-7; TRBD2 matches at 8 bases. This CDR3 is 16 amino acids long. The trim removed 0 bases at V and 4 bases at J, leaving 8 bases unmatched. CDR1 is LGHNA and CDR2 is YNFKEQ in the germline V gene.